A selection of T cell receptor beta chains follows, all from one sample in a study of cytomegalovirus exposure and HLA in healthy donors. This table comes from immunoSEQ multiplex PCR, and its TCRdb copy is limited to in-frame clones, with some not included. This table holds 220,000 or so clones, roughly 70% found once. The sequenced sample was PBMCs. These receptors were taken from a woman in her 30s in good health and CMV-seronegative. CDR3s include the opening cysteine and the closing phenylalanine or tryptophan. Fields, in order: D gene, J gene, V gene, clone size, CDR3 protein, CDR3 DNA. D genes are given only for firm matches. Not every row has a clone size; where given, it reads once, few, many or a size class.

.,TRBJ1-2,TRBV18,.,CASSRAGPLGDYGYTF,TGTGCCAGCTCACGGGCGGGTCCCTTGGGAGACTATGGCTACACCTTC
TRBD2,TRBJ2-1,TRBV19,.,CASSIELPLLAGRQFF,TGTGCCAGTAGTATAGAACTCCCATTACTAGCGGGCCGGCAGTTCTTC
TRBD1,TRBJ1-5,TRBV2,.,CASSIARGSQPQHF,TGTGCCAGCAGTATCGCCAGGGGGAGTCAGCCCCAGCATTTT
TRBD1,TRBJ1-6,TRBV27,few,CASSLMDRMNSPLHF,TGTGCCAGCAGTTTAATGGACAGGATGAATTCACCCCTCCACTTT
TRBD1,TRBJ1-1,TRBV7-8,.,CASSLGRDRNTEAFF,TGTGCCAGCAGCTTAGGTCGGGACAGGAACACTGAAGCTTTCTTT
.,TRBJ1-2,TRBV19,.,CASRSDGTPGYTF,TGTGCCAGTAGATCTGACGGGACTCCCGGCTACACCTTC
.,TRBJ2-7,TRBV6-5,.,CASSNSYGYEQYF,TGTGCCAGCAGTAATTCTTACGGCTACGAGCAGTACTTC
TRBD1,TRBJ1-5,TRBV30,.,CAWSVGGQPQHF,TGTGCCTGGAGTGTAGGGGGCCAGCCCCAGCATTTT
TRBD1,TRBJ2-5,TRBV5-6,.,CASSLVTGGKETQYF,TGTGCCAGCAGCTTGGTGACAGGGGGAAAAGAGACCCAGTACTTC
.,TRBJ2-7,TRBV21-1,few,CASSWRVRYEQYF,TGTGCCAGCAGTTGGAGGGTTCGCTACGAGCAGTACTTC
TRBD1,TRBJ2-7,TRBV6-6,few,CASSPPRDSYEQYF,TGTGCCAGCAGCCCGCCCCGGGACAGTTACGAGCAGTACTTC
.,TRBJ1-1,TRBV6-5,.,CASSYGGGNTEAFF,TGTGCCAGCAGTTACGGGGGGGGTAACACTGAAGCTTTCTTT
TRBD1,TRBJ1-5,TRBV9,.,CASSQTGGNQPQHF,TGTGCCAGCAGCCAGACAGGGGGAAATCAGCCCCAGCATTTT
.,TRBJ2-1,TRBV7-9,.,CASSLADSSEQFF,TGTGCCAGCAGCTTGGCTGATAGCAGTGAGCAGTTCTTC
.,TRBJ1-2,TRBV19,.,CASSIEGGYTF,TGTGCCAGTAGTATTGAGGGTGGCTACACCTTC
TRBD1,TRBJ2-7,TRBV30,.,CAWSDSNWDRENEQYF,TGTGCCTGGAGTGATAGTAATTGGGACAGGGAGAACGAGCAGTACTTC
.,TRBJ1-1,TRBV7-9,few,CASSREWGVNTEAFF,TGTGCCAGCAGCCGTGAATGGGGAGTGAACACTGAAGCTTTCTTT
.,TRBJ2-7,TRBV18,.,CASSPAQMAGTYEQYF,TGTGCCAGCTCACCAGCCCAAATGGCAGGGACCTACGAGCAGTACTTC
.,TRBJ1-2,TRBV2,few,CASSEGQFGGYTF,TGTGCCAGCAGTGAAGGGCAATTTGGTGGCTACACCTTC
.,TRBJ2-5,TRBV15,.,CATSSYGTSQETQYF,TGTGCCACCAGCTCCTACGGGACAAGCCAAGAGACCCAGTACTTC
TRBD2,TRBJ2-2,TRBV27,.,CASSKNPSLTSGVNTGELFF,TGTGCCAGCAGCAAAAATCCCAGCCTGACTAGCGGGGTGAACACCGGGGAGCTGTTTTTT
.,TRBJ2-2,TRBV4-1,.,CASSETPVGGGRTGELFF,TGCGCCAGCAGCGAGACCCCCGTGGGAGGGGGGCGGACCGGGGAGCTGTTTTTT
TRBD2,TRBJ2-7,TRBV5-4,few,CASSLGPSGRTYEQYF,TGTGCCAGCAGCTTGGGCCCATCCGGGAGGACCTACGAGCAGTACTTC
.,TRBJ2-1,TRBV6-6,few,CASSYGQELNNEQFF,TGTGCCAGCAGTTACGGGCAGGAACTTAACAATGAGCAGTTCTTC
.,TRBJ1-4,TRBV27,once,CASSLSFSLNEKLFF,TGTGCCAGCAGTTTATCCTTTAGTCTTAATGAAAAACTGTTTTTT
TRBD1,TRBJ1-2,TRBV29-1,.,CSVEKGADGYTF,TGCAGCGTTGAAAAGGGGGCCGATGGCTACACCTTC
.,TRBJ2-2,TRBV18,.,CASSLLLASEAGELFF,TGTGCCAGCTCACTCCTACTAGCCTCAGAGGCCGGGGAGCTGTTTTTT
TRBD1,TRBJ2-6,TRBV6-6,.,CASSGTASGANVLTF,TGTGCCAGCAGCGGGACAGCCTCTGGGGCCAACGTCCTGACTTTC
.,TRBJ2-2,TRBV6-1,.,CASSYAGELFF,TGTGCCAGCAGTTATGCCGGGGAGCTGTTTTTT
TRBD1,TRBJ1-2,TRBV5-1,.,CASRSITGGVGYTF,TGCGCCAGCAGATCCATTACAGGGGGCGTGGGCTACACCTTC
TRBD2,TRBJ2-7,TRBV19,.,CASSPGGTYEQYF,TGTGCCAGTAGTCCCGGGGGGACCTACGAGCAGTACTTC
.,TRBJ1-1,TRBV19,.,CASRSGYMNTEAFF,TGTGCCAGTAGGTCAGGTTACATGAACACTGAAGCTTTCTTT
TRBD1,TRBJ1-1,TRBV2,.,CASSSRDRESTEAFF,TGTGCCAGCAGTTCCAGGGACAGGGAGAGCACTGAAGCTTTCTTT
TRBD2,TRBJ2-5,TRBV19,.,CASSKGLAGVSGGETQYF,TGTGCCAGTAGTAAGGGACTAGCGGGAGTATCGGGGGGGGAGACCCAGTACTTC
TRBD1,TRBJ1-1,TRBV19,.,CASGQGMNTEAFF,TGTGCCAGCGGACAGGGGATGAACACTGAAGCTTTCTTT
TRBD1,TRBJ1-1,TRBV2,.,CASSQDRGGSTEAFF,TGTGCCAGCTCCCAGGACAGGGGAGGATCCACTGAAGCTTTCTTT
.,TRBJ1-1,TRBV2,.,CASGWEGPRTEAFF,TGTGCCAGCGGTTGGGAGGGCCCGAGGACTGAAGCTTTCTTT
TRBD1,TRBJ1-4,TRBV15,.,CATSRGTGEGEKLFF,TGTGCCACCAGCAGGGGGACAGGGGAGGGTGAAAAACTGTTTTTT
.,TRBJ1-5,TRBV18,.,CASSSGTNSNQPQHF,TGTGCCAGCTCGTCCGGGACAAATTCCAATCAGCCCCAGCATTTT
.,TRBJ2-7,TRBV2,.,CASSPQGYEQYF,TGTGCCAGCAGTCCACAGGGCTACGAGCAGTACTTC
TRBD1,TRBJ2-7,TRBV6-5,.,CASSYTGTGPSYEQYF,TGTGCCAGCAGTTACACCGGGACAGGGCCCTCCTACGAGCAGTACTTC
.,TRBJ1-1,TRBV19,.,CASSLDRKMNTEAFF,TGTGCCAGTAGTCTGGACAGAAAAATGAACACTGAAGCTTTCTTT
TRBD1,TRBJ1-2,TRBV2,.,CASRWDRALGYTF,TGTGCCAGCAGGTGGGACAGGGCGCTTGGCTACACCTTC
TRBD1,TRBJ1-1,TRBV30,.,CAWRGTVNTEAFF,TGTGCCTGGAGGGGGACAGTAAACACTGAAGCTTTCTTT
TRBD1,TRBJ1-2,TRBV10-3,.,CATHDRGGYTF,TGTGCCACCCACGACAGGGGGGGCTACACCTTC
.,TRBJ1-4,TRBV7-2,.,CASSSSLSTNEKLFF,TGTGCCAGCAGCTCGAGCCTCTCAACTAATGAAAAACTGTTTTTT
TRBD2,TRBJ2-7,TRBV11-2,.,CASSGPGLAGGSYEQYF,TGTGCCAGCAGCGGACCGGGACTAGCGGGAGGGTCCTACGAGCAGTACTTC
.,TRBJ1-1,TRBV6-5,.,CASTQGRNTEAFF,TGTGCCAGCACCCAAGGGAGGAACACTGAAGCTTTCTTT
TRBD2,TRBJ2-7,TRBV7-8,.,CASSLVAGGSPYEQYF,TGTGCCAGCAGCTTAGTGGCGGGAGGGTCCCCCTACGAGCAGTACTTC
.,TRBJ2-7,TRBV5-6,.,CASSYRGPLEQYF,TGTGCCAGCAGCTACCGCGGGCCCCTCGAGCAGTACTTC
TRBD1,TRBJ1-2,TRBV19,.,CASSMGQEAEGYTF,TGTGCCAGTAGTATGGGACAGGAGGCCGAGGGCTACACCTTC
.,TRBJ1-1,TRBV6-5,.,CASSYRGEAFF,TGTGCCAGCAGTTACCGGGGTGAAGCTTTCTTT
TRBD2,TRBJ2-5,TRBV18,once,CASSPGLAAQETQYF,TGTGCCAGCTCACCGGGACTAGCGGCCCAAGAGACCCAGTACTTC
.,TRBJ1-2,TRBV19,.,CASNQGDYGYTF,TGTGCCAGTAACCAGGGCGACTATGGCTACACCTTC